This TCR beta chain was sequenced during a study of blood T cell repertoires in COVID-19 (TCRdb year 2020). In terms of the full investigation: The collaborator samples originated in the United States, Italy and Spain and spanned the acute and convalescent phases of COVID-19. A de-identified subject ID, COVID-19 status, age in years and sex were almost always included in the sample metadata. The dataset comprised deeply sampled blood TCRbeta repertoires from subjects exposed to, actively infected with, or recovered from COVID-19. The repertoires were made available in a free public database intended to serve as a resource for research on the immune response to SARS-CoV-2. The samples were drawn from two sources: the first 160 participants of the ongoing ImmuneRACE study, and about 1,300 subjects contributed by 6 global collaborators. Where available, HLA class I and class II types were obtained from metadata supplied by the sample provider rather than from assay-based typing. The prospective study material was composed of cDNA or gDNA derived from T cells, B-cell-depleted T cells, or PBMCs.

This clone was recorded only once. Its cognate antigen has yet to be identified. Base quality data are lacking; no much larger clone is found one base away. Whole blood was collected in K2EDTA tubes by collaborating institutions according to the institutions' own protocols. For TCRbeta analysis, collaborators shipped samples in one of three forms: frozen whole blood, isolated PBMCs, or DNA extracted from either of those sample types. TCRbeta CDR3 regions were amplified from genomic DNA by means of the immunoSEQ Assay, a bias-controlled multiplex PCR. Processing in the source paper ran as follows. Nucleated cell counts per sample were estimated from amplification of reference gene primers within the assay. Sequence reads were collapsed and filtered to measure the absolute abundance of every unique TCRbeta CDR3 rearrangement. For each sample, productive Simpson clonality was calculated as the square root of Simpson's diversity index across productive rearrangements. As stored in TCRdb, this immuneACCESS dataset retains in-frame rearrangements with V and J assigned. A fraction of the clones does not appear; measured against another copy, unresolved V genes explain less than half of the discrepancy, and the remainder lacks a known reason. Clonal size and the V and J genes are those of that table, whereas D and trimming came from the DNA. This sample has some 150,000 clones in its table, and approximately 82% of those were observed once. In total, the top ten clones hold about 6.8% of the sample.

The V end gives up 1 base and the J end 7 bases, leaving 13 bases in the junction not matched to a gene. The germline V gene provides CDR1 SGHTA and CDR2 FQGNSA. There are 18 amino acids in the CDR3, from cysteine to phenylalanine inclusive. Only the CDR3 DNA is retained, 54 bases long and in frame from the first base. On the study overall, not on this receptor specifically: How much clinical and demographic metadata was included differed by source and by participant, and the metadata was provided uncurated.

Sequenced: peripheral blood. The source is a woman between 50 and 59 years old in a cohort sampled during active or convalescent COVID-19. This receptor chain uses TRBV7-2 and TRBJ2-2, and TRBD1 matches 9 of the central bases. The CDR3 protein is CASSLDSTGGANSGELFF. In nucleotide form, the sequence is TGTGCCAGCAGCTTAGATTCTACAGGGGGCGCAAATAGCGGGGAGCTGTTTTTT.